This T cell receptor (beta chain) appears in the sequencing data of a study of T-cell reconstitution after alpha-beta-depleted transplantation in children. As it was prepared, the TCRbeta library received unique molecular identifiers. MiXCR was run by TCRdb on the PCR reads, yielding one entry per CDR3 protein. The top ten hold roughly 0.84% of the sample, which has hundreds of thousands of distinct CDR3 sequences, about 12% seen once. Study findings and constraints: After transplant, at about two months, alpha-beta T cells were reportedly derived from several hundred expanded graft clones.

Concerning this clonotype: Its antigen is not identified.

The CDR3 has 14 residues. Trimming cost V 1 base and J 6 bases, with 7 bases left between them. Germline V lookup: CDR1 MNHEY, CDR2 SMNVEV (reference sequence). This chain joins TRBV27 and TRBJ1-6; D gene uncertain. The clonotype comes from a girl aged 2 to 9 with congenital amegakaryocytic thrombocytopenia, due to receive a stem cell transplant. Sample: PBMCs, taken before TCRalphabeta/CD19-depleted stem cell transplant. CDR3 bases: TGTGCCAGCAGTTTATTTGGTGTTAATTCACCCCTCCACTTT. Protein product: CASSLFGVNSPLHF.